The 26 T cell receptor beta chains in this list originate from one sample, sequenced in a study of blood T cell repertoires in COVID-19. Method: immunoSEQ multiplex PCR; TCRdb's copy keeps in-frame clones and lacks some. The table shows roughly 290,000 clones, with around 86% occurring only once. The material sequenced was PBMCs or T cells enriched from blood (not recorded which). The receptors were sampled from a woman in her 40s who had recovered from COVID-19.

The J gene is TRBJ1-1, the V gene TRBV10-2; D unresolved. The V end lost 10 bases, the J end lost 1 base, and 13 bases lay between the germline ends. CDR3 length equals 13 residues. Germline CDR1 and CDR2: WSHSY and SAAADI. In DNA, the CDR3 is TGCGCCACCGTCTCTACCCGGAACACTGAAGCTTTCTTT. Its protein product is CATVSTRNTEAFF.

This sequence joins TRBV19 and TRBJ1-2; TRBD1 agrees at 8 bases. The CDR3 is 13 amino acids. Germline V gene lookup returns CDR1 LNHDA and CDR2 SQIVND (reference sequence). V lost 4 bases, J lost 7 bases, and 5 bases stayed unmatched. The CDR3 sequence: CASSTDRDGGYTF. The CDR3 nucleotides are TGTGCCAGTAGTACGGACAGGGATGGTGGCTACACCTTC.

CDR3 region: CASSLDLAGGRSEQFF. DNA for the CDR3: TGTGCCAGCAGCTTAGACCTAGCGGGAGGGAGGAGTGAGCAGTTCTTC. The V gene is TRBV7-2, the J gene TRBJ2-1; the match to TRBD2 covers 12 bases. CDR1 is SGHTA and CDR2 is FQGNSA in the germline V gene. After removal of 1 base from V and 9 bases from J, the junction contained 7 bases not matched to a gene. CDR3 length: 16 residues.

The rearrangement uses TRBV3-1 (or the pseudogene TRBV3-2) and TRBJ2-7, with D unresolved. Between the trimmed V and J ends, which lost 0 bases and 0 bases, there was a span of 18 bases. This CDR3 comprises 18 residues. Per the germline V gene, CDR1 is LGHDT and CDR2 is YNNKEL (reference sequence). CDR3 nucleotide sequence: TGTGCCAGCAGCCAAGAGGCTCTCTCCAAAAAGTCCTCCTACGAGCAGTACTTC. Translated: CASSQEALSKKSSYEQYF.

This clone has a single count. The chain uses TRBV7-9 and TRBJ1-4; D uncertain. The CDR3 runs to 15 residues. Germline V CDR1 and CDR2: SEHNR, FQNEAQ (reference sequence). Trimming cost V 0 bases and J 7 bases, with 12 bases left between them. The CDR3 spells CASSLASLSGEKLFF. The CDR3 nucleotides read TGTGCCAGCAGCTTAGCGTCCCTATCAGGTGAAAAACTGTTTTTT.

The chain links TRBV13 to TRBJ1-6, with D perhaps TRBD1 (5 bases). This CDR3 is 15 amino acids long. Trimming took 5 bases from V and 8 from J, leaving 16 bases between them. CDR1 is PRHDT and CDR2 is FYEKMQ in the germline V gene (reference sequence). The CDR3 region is CASSARRGKDSPLHF. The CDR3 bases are TGTGCCAGCAGCGCCCGACGGGGGAAGGATTCACCCCTCCACTTT.

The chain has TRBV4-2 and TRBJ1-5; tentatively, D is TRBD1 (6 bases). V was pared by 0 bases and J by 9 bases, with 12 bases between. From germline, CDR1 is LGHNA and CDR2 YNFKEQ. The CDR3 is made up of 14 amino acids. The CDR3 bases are TGTGCCAGCAGCCAAGATGCAGGGGTGAGGCCCCAGCATTTT. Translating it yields CASSQDAGVRPQHF.

CDR3 bases: TGTGCCAGCAGCGCCCCAAGCTCTCAGGGCGCGGCTTTCTTT. Translated, it gives CASSAPSSQGAAFF. The V gene is TRBV9, the J gene TRBJ1-1, with a tentative D call TRBD1 (5 bases). There are 14 residues in the CDR3. V was clipped by 3 bases and J by 11 bases, with 20 bases between them. From germline, CDR1 is SGDLS and CDR2 YYNGEE.

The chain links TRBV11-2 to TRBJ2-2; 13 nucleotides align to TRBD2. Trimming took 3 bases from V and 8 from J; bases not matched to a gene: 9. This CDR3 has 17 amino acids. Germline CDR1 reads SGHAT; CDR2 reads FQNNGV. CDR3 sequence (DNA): TGTGCCAGCAGCTTCCTAGGGACTAGCGGGGCGCGGGGGGAGCTGTTTTTT. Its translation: CASSFLGTSGARGELFF. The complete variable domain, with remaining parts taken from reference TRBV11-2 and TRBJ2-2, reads EAGVAQSPRYKIIEKRQSVAFWCNPISGHATLYWYQQILGQGPKLLIQFQNNGVVDDSQLPKDRFSAERLKGVDSTLKIQPAKLEDSAVYLCASSFLGTSGARGELFFGEGSRLTVL.

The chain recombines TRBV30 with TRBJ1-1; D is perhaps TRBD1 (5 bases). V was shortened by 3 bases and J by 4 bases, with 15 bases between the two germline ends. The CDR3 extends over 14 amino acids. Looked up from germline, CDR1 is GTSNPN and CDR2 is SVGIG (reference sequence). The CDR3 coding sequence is TGTGCCTGGAGGGGGCCGGTGCCTATCACTGAAGCTTTCTTT. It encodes CAWRGPVPITEAFF. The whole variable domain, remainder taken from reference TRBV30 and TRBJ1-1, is SQTIHQWPATLVQPVGSPLSLECTVEGTSNPNLYWYRQAAGRGLQLLFYSVGIGQISSEVPQNLSASRPQDRQFILSSKKLLLSDSGFYLCAWRGPVPITEAFFGQGTRLTVV.

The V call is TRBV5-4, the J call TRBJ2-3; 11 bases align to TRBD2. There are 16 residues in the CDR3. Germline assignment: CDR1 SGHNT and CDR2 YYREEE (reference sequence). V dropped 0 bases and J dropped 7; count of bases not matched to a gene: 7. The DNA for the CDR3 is TGTGCCAGCAGCTTGGGGGGACTAGCGGATGTCAATACGCAGTATTTT. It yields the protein CASSLGGLADVNTQYF.

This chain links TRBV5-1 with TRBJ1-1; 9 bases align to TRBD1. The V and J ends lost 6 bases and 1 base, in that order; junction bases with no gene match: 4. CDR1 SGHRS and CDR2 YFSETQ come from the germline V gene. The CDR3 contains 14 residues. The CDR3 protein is CASTGQGTNTEAFF. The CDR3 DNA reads TGCGCCAGCACGGGACAGGGTACGAACACTGAAGCTTTCTTT.

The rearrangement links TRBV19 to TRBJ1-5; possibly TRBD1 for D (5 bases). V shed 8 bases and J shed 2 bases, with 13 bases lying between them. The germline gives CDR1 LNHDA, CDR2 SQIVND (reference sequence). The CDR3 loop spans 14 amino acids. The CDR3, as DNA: TGTGCCAGTGATCAGGGTACCGGCAATCAGCCCCAGCATTTT. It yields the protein CASDQGTGNQPQHF.

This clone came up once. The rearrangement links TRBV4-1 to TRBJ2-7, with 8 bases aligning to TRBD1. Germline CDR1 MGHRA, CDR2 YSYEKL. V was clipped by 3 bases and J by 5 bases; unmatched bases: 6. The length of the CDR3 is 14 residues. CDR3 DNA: TGCGCCAGCAGCCACGGACAGGGTTTCGACGAGCAGTACTTC. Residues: CASSHGQGFDEQYF.

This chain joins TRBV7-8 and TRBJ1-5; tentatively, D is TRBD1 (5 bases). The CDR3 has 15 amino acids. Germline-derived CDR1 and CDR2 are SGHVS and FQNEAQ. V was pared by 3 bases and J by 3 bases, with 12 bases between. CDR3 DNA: TGTGCCAGCAGCTTCGCAGGAGGGGTCAATCAGCCCCAGCATTTT. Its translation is CASSFAGGVNQPQHF.

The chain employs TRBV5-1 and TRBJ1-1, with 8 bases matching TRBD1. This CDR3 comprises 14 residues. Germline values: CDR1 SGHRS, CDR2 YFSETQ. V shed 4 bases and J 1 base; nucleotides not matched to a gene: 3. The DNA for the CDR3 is TGCGCCAGCAGCGAACAGGGGGGGAACACTGAAGCTTTCTTT. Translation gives CASSEQGGNTEAFF.

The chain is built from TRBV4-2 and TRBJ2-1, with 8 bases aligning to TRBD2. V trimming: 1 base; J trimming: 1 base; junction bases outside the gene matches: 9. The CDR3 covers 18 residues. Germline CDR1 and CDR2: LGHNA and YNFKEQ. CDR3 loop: CASSQVGSGTRSYNEQFF. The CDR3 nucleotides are TGTGCCAGCAGCCAAGTTGGTAGCGGGACAAGGTCCTACAATGAGCAGTTCTTC.

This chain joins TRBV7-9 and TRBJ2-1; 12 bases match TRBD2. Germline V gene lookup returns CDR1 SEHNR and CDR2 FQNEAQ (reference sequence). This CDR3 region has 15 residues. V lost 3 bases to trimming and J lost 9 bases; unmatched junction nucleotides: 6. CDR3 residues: CASSLASGGAGEQFF. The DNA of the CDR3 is TGTGCCAGCAGCTTGGCTAGCGGGGGGGCTGGTGAGCAGTTCTTC.

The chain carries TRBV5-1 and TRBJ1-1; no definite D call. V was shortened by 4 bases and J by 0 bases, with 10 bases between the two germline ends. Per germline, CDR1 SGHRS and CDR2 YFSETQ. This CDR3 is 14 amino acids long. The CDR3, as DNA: TGCGCCAGCAGCGACACAACCATGAACACTGAAGCTTTCTTT. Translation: CASSDTTMNTEAFF.

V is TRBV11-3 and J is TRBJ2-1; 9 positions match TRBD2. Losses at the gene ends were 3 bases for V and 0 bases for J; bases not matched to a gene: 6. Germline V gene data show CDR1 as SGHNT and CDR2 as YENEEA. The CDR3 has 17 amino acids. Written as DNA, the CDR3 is TGTGCCAGCAGCTTGGGGGTAGCGGGAGACTCCTACAATGAGCAGTTCTTC. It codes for CASSLGVAGDSYNEQFF.

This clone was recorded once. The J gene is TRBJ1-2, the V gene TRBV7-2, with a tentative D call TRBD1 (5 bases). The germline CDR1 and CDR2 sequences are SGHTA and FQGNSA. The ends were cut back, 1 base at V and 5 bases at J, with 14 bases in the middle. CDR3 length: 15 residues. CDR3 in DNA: TGTGCCAGCAGCTTAGGGAGGGGACGGAGATATGGCTACACCTTC. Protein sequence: CASSLGRGRRYGYTF. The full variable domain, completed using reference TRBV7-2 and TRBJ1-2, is GAGVSQSPSNKVTEKGKDVELRCDPISGHTALYWYRQSLGQGLEFLIYFQGNSAPDKSGLPSDRFSAERTGGSVSTLTIQRTQQEDSAVYLCASSLGRGRRYGYTFGSGTRLTVV.

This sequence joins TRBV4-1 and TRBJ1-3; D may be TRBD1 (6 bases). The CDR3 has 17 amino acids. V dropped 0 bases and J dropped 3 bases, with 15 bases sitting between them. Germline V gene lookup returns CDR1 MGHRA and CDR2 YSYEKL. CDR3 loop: CASSQDYLGASGNTIYF. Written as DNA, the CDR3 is TGCGCCAGCAGCCAAGATTATTTGGGGGCCAGTGGAAACACCATATATTTT.

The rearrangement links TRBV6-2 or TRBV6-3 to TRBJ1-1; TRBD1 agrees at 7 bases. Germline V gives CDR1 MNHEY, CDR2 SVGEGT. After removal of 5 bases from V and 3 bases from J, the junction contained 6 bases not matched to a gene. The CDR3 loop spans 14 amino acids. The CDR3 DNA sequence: TGTGCCAGCAGTACCGGGACAGTCTACACTGAAGCTTTCTTT. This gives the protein CASSTGTVYTEAFF.

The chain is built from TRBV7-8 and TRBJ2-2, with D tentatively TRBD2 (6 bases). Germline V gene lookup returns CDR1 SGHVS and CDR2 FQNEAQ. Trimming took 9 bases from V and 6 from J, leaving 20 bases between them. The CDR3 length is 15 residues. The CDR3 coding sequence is TGTGCCAGTACCCAGGGAGGCTCAACTTCCGGGGAGCTGTTTTTT. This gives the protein CASTQGGSTSGELFF.

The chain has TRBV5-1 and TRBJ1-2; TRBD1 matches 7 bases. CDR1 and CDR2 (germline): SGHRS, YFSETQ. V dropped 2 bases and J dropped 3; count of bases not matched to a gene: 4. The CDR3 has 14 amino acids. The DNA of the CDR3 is TGCGCCAGCAGCTTAGACAGGGCGGACTATGGCTACACCTTC. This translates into CASSLDRADYGYTF.

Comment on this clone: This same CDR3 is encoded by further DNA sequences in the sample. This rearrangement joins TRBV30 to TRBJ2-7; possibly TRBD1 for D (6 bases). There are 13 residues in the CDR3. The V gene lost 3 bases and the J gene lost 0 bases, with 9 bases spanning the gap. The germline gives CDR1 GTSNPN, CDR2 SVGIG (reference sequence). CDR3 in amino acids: CAWRTGSSYEQYF. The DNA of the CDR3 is TGTGCCTGGAGAACAGGGAGCTCCTACGAGCAGTACTTC.